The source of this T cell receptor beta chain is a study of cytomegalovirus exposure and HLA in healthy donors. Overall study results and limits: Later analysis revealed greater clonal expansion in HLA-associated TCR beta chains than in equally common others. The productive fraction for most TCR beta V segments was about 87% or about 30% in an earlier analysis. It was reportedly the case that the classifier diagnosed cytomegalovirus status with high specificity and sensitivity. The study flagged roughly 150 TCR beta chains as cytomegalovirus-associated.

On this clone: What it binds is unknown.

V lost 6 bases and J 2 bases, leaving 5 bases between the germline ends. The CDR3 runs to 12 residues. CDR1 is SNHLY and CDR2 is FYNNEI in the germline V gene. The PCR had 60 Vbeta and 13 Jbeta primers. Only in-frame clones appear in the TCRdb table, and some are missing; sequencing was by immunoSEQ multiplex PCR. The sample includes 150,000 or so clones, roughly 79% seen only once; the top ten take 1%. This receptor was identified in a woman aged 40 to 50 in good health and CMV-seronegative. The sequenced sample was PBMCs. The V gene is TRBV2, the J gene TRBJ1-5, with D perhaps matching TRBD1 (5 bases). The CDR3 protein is CASRQGNQPQHF. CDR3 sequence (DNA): TGTGCCAGCAGACAGGGCAATCAGCCCCAGCATTTT.